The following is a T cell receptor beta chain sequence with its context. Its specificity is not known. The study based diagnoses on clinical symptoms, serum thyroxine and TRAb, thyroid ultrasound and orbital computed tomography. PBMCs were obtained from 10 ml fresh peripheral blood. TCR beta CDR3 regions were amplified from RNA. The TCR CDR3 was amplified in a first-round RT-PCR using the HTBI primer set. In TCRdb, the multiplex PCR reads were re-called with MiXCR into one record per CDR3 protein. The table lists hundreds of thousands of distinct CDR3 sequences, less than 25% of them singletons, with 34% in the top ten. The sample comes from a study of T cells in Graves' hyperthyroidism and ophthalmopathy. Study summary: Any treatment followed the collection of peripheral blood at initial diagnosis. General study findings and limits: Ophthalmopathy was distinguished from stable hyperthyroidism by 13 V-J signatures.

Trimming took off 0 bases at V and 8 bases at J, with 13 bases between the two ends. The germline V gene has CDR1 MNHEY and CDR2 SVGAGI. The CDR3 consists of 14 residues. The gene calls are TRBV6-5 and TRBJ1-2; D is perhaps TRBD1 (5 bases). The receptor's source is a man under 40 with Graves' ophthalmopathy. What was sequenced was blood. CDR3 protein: CASSYSYEGRGYTF. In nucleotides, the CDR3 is TGTGCCAGCAGTTACTCGTATGAGGGACGCGGCTACACCTTC.